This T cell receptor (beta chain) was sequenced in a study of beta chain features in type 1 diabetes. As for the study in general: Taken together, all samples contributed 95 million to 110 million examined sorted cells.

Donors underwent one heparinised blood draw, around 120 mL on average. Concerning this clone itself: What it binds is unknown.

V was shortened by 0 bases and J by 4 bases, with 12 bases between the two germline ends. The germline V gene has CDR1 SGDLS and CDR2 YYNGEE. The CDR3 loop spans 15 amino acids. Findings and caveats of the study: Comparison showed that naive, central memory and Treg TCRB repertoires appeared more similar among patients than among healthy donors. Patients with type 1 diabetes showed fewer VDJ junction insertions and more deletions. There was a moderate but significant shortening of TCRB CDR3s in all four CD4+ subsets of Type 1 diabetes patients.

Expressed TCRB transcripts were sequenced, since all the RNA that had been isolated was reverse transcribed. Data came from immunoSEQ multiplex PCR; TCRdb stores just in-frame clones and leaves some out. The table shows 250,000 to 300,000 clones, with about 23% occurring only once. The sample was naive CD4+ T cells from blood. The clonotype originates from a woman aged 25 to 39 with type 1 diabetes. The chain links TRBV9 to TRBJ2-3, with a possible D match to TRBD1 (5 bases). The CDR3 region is CASSVVGARADTQYF. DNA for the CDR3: TGTGCCAGCAGCGTAGTAGGGGCACGGGCAGATACGCAGTATTTT.